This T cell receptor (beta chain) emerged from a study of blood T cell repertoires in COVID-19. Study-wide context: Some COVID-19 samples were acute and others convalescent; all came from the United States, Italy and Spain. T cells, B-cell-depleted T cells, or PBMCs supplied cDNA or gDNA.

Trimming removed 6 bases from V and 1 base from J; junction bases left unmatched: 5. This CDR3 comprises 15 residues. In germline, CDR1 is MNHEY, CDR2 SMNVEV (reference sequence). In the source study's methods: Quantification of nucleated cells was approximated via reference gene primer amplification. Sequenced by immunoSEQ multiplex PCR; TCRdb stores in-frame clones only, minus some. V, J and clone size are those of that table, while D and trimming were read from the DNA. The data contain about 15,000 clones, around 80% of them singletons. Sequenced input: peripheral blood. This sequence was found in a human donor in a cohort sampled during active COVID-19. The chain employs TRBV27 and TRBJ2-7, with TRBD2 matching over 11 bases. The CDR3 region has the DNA TGTGCCAGCAGCCTTAGCGGGGGGGCATCCTACGAGCAGTACTTC. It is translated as CASSLSGGASYEQYF.